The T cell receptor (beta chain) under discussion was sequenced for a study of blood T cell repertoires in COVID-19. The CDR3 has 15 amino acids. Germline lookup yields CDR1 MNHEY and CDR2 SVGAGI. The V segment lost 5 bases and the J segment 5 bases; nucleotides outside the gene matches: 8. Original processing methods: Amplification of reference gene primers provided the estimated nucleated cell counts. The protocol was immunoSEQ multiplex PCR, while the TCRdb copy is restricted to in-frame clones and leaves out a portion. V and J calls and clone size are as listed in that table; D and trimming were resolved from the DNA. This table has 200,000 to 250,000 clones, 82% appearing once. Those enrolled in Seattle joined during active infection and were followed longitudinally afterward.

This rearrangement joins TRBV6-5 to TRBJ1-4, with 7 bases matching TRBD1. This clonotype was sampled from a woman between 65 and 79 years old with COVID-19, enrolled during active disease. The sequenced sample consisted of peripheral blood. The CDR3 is CASSPIGGRNEKLFF. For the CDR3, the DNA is TGTGCCAGCAGTCCGATAGGGGGCCGAAATGAAAAACTGTTTTTT.